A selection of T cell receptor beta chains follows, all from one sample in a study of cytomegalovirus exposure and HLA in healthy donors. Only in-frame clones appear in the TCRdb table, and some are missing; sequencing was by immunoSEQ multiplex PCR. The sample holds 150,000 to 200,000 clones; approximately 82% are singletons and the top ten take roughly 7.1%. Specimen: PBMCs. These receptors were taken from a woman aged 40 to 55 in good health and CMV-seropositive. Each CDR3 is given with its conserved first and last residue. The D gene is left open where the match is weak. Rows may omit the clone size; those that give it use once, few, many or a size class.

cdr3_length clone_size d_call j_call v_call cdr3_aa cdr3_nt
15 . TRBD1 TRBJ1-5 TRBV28 CASRPGTGAGQPQHF TGTGCCAGCAGGCCAGGGACAGGGGCTGGTCAGCCCCAGCATTTT
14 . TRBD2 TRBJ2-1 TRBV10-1 CASSYSGRGDEQFF TGCGCCAGCAGTTATAGCGGGAGGGGGGATGAGCAGTTCTTC
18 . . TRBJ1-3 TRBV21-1 CASSDQIQGPLSGNTIYF TGTGCCAGCAGCGATCAAATACAGGGCCCCTTGTCGGGAAACACCATATATTTT
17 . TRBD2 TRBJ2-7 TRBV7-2 CASSLAPWGGRVYEQYF TGTGCCAGCAGCTTAGCCCCGTGGGGCGGGAGGGTTTACGAGCAGTACTTC
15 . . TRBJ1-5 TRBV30 CAATEGVVFNQPQHF TGTGCCGCTACCGAAGGGGTGGTCTTCAATCAGCCCCAGCATTTT
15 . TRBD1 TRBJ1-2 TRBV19 CASSTTTGGNYGYTF TGTGCCAGTAGTACCACGACAGGGGGGAACTATGGCTACACCTTC
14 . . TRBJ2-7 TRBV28 CASRVVHGAYEQYF TGTGCCAGCAGGGTAGTCCATGGAGCATACGAGCAGTACTTC
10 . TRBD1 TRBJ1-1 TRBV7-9 CSSSLGTGSF TGTTCCAGCAGCTTGGGGACAGGATCCTTT
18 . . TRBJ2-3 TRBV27 CASSAATSGSLPPDTQYF TGTGCCAGCAGTGCAGCAACAAGCGGGTCCCTCCCCCCAGATACGCAGTATTTT
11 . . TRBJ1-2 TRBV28 CASSRNFGYTF TGTGCCAGCAGCCGTAACTTTGGCTACACCTTC
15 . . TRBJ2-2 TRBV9 CASSVDIGVTGELFF TGTGCCAGCAGCGTAGATATAGGGGTCACCGGGGAGCTGTTTTTT
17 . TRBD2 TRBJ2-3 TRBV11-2 CASSLVGTSGSTDTQYF TGTGCCAGCAGCTTAGTGGGGACTAGCGGGAGCACAGATACGCAGTATTTT
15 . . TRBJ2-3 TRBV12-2 CASRGGTVEPDTQYF TGTGCAAGTCGCGGTGGGACAGTCGAACCAGATACGCAGTATTTT
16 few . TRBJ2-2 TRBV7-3 CASSLSGRMDTGELFF TGTGCCAGCAGCTTAAGTGGGAGAATGGACACCGGGGAGCTGTTTTTT
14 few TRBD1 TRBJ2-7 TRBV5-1 CASSADRGPYEQYF TGCGCCAGCAGCGCGGACAGGGGGCCCTACGAGCAGTACTTC
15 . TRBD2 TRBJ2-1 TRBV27 CASSPGTSGKGEQFF TGTGCCAGCAGTCCCGGGACTAGCGGGAAAGGTGAGCAGTTCTTC
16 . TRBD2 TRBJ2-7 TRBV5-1 CASSITGTRLPYEQYF TGCGCCAGCAGCATCACCGGGACTAGGCTCCCCTACGAGCAGTACTTC
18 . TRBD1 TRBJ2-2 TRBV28 CASSGWDRTYGITGELFF TGTGCCAGCAGTGGGTGGGACAGGACCTATGGGATCACCGGGGAGCTGTTTTTT
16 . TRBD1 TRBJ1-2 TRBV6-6 CASSYGTGATNCGYTF TGTGCCAGCAGTTACGGGACAGGGGCTACTAATTGTGGCTACACCTTC
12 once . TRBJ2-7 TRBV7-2 CASSLLVYEQYF TGTGCCAGCAGCTTGCTAGTCTACGAGCAGTACTTC
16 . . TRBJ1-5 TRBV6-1 CASSGRLGGAGQPQHF TGTGCCAGCAGTGGTCGTCTGGGGGGGGCTGGGCAGCCCCAGCATTTT
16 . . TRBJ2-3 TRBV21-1 CASSATSGSLPDTQYF TGTGCCAGCAGCGCCACTAGCGGGAGTTTGCCAGATACGCAGTATTTT
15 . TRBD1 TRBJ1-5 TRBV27 CASSLLAGGGQPQHF TGTGCCAGCAGTTTATTGGCAGGGGGCGGTCAGCCCCAGCATTTT
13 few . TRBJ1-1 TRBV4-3 CASSQVPRTEAFF TGCGCCAGCAGCCAAGTCCCGCGGACTGAAGCTTTCTTT
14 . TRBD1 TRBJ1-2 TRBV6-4 CASSEGQGANGYTF TGTGCCAGCAGTGAGGGGCAGGGGGCAAATGGCTACACCTTC
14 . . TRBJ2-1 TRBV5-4 CASSWGLVGDEQFF TGTGCCAGCAGCTGGGGACTGGTTGGGGATGAGCAGTTCTTC
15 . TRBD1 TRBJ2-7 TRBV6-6 CASSPVTGGLYEQYF TGTGCCAGCAGTCCGGTGACAGGGGGACTCTACGAGCAGTACTTC
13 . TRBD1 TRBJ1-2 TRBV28 CASRPTGVYGYTF TGTGCCAGCAGGCCTACAGGGGTTTATGGCTACACCTTC
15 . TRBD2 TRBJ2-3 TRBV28 CASKISGSVPDTQYF TGTGCCAGCAAAATTAGCGGGAGTGTGCCAGATACGCAGTATTTT
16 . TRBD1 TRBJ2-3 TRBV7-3 CASSLDRVSTADTQYF TGTGCCAGCAGCTTAGACAGGGTATCAACTGCAGATACGCAGTATTTT
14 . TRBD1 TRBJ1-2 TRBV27 CASSPRRGHYGYTF TGTGCCAGCAGTCCACGGAGGGGGCACTATGGCTACACCTTC
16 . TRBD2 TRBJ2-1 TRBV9 CASSVTGTSVNNEQFF TGTGCCAGCAGCGTTACCGGGACTAGCGTGAACAATGAGCAGTTCTTC
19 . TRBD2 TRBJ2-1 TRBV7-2 CASSSTKAGISWIGNEQFF TGTGCCAGCAGCTCAACTAAAGCGGGAATTAGTTGGATTGGCAATGAGCAGTTCTTC
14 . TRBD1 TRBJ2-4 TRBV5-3 CARSPGTVKNIQYF TGTGCCAGAAGCCCCGGGACAGTAAAAAACATTCAGTACTTC
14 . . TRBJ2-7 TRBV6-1 CASSEAGGPYEQYF TGTGCCAGCAGTGAAGCCGGCGGGCCCTACGAGCAGTACTTC
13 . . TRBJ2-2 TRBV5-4 CASSQDYTGELFF TGTGCCAGCAGTCAGGACTACACCGGGGAGCTGTTTTTT
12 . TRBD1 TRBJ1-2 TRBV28 CASTALTGGYTF TGTGCCAGCACCGCCCTGACAGGGGGCTACACCTTC
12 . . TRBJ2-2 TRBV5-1 CASRASTGELFF TGCGCCAGCAGGGCCTCGACCGGGGAGCTGTTTTTT
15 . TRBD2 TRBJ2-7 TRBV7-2 CASSLIAGVGAEQYF TGTGCCAGCAGCTTAATAGCGGGAGTAGGGGCCGAGCAGTACTTC
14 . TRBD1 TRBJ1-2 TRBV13 CASSRNGQGRGYTF TGTGCCAGCAGCCGAAATGGACAGGGGAGAGGCTACACCTTC